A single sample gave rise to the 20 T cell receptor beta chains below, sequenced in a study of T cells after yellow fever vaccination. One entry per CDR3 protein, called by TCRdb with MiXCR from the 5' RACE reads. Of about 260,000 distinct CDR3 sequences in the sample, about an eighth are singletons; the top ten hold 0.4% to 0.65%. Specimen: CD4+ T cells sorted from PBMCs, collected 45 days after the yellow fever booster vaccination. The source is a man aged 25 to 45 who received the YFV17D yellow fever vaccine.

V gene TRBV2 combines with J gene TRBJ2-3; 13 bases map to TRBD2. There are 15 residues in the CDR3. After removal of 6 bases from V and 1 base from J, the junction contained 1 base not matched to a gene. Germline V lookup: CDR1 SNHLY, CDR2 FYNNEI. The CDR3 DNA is TGTGCCAGCAGGGGACTAGCGGGGCGCACAGATACGCAGTATTTT. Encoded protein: CASRGLAGRTDTQYF.

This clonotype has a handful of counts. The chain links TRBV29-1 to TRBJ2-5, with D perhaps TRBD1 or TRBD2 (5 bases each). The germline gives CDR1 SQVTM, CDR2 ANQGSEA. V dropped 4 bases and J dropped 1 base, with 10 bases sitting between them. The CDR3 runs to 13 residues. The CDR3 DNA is TGCAGCGTTGGGGGGAAGGGCCAAGAGACCCAGTACTTC. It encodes CSVGGKGQETQYF.

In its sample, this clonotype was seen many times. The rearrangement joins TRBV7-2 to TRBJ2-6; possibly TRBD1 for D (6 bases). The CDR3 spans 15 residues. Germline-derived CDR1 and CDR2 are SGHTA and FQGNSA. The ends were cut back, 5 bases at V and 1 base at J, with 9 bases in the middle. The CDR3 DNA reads TGTGCCAGCAGCCCCAGGGGATCTGGGGCCAACGTCCTGACTTTC. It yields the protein CASSPRGSGANVLTF.

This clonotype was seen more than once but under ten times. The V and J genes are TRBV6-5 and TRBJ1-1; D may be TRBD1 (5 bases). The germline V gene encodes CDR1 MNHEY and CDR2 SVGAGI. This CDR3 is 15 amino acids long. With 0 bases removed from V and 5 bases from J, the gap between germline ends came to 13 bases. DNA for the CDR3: TGTGCCAGCAGTTACTCCAAGGGCGAGGGGACTGAAGCTTTCTTT. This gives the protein CASSYSKGEGTEAFF.

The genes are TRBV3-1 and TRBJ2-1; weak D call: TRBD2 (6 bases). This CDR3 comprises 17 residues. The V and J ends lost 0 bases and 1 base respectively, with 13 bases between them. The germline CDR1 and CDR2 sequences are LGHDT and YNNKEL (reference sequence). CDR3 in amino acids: CASSQDKHGLSYNEQFF. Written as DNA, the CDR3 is TGTGCCAGCAGCCAAGATAAGCACGGACTATCCTACAATGAGCAGTTCTTC.

The CDR3 DNA reads as TGTGCCAGCAGCTTCTCCCGGGACTCCTACGAGCAGTACTTC. It encodes CASSFSRDSYEQYF. The chain uses TRBV7-2 and TRBJ2-7, with D tentatively TRBD2 (5 bases). This CDR3 comprises 14 residues. Trimming pared 3 bases from V and 0 bases from J, leaving 9 bases between. The germline V gene encodes CDR1 SGHTA and CDR2 FQGNSA.

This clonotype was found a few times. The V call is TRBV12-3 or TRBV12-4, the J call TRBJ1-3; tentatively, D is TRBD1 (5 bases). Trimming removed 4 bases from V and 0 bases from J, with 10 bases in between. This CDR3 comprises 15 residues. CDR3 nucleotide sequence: TGTGCCAGCAGTTATGGGGGGGACTCTGGAAACACCATATATTTT. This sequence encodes CASSYGGDSGNTIYF.

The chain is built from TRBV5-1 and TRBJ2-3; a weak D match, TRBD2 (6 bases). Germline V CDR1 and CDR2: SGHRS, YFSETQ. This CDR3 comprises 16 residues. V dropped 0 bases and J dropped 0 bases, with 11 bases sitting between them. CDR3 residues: CASSLGYGRSTDTQYF. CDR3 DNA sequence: TGCGCCAGCAGCTTGGGATACGGGAGAAGCACAGATACGCAGTATTTT.

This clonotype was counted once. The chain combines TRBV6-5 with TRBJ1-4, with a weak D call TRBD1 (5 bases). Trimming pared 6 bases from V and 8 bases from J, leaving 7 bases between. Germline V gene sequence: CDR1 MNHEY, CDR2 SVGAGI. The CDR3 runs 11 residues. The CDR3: CASREGEKLFF. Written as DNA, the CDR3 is TGTGCCAGCAGGGAGGGGGAAAAACTGTTTTTT.

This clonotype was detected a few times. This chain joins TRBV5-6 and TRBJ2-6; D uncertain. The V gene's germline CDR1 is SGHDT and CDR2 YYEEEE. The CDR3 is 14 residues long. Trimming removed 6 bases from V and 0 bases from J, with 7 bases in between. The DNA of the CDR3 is TGTGCCAGCACAATGGACTCTGGGGCCAACGTCCTGACTTTC. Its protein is CASTMDSGANVLTF.

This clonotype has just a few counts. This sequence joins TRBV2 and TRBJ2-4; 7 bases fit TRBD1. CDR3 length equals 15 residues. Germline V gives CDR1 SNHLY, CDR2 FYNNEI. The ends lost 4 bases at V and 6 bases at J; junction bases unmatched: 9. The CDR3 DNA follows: TGTGCCAGCAGTGGGCAACAGGGGATCGGAAACATTCAGTACTTC. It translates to CASSGQQGIGNIQYF.

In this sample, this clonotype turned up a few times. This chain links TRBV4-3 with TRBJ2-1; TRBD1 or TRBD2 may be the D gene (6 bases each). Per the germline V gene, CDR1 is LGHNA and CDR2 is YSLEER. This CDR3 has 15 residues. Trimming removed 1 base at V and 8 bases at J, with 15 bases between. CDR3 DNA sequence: TGCGCCAGCAGCCAAGTAGCGGACAGACTAGATGAGCAGTTCTTC. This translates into CASSQVADRLDEQFF.

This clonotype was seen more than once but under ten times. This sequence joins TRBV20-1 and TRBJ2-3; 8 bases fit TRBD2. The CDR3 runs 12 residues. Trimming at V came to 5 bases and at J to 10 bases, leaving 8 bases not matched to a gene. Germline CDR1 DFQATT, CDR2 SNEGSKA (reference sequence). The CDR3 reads CSAVSGSSAQYF. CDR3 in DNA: TGCAGTGCTGTAAGCGGGAGCTCGGCGCAGTATTTT.

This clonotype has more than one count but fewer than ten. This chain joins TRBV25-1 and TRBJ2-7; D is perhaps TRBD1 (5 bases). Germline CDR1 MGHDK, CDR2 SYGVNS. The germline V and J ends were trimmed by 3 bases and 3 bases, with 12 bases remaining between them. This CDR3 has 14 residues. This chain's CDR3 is CASSEARAGYEQYF. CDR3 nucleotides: TGTGCCAGCAGTGAGGCCAGGGCCGGCTACGAGCAGTACTTC.

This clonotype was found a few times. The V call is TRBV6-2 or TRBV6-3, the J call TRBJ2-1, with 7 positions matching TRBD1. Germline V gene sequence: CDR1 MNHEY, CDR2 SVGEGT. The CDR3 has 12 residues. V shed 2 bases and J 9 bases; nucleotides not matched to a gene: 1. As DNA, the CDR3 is TGTGCCAGCAGTTACAGGGGGCCTGAGCAGTTCTTC. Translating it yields CASSYRGPEQFF.

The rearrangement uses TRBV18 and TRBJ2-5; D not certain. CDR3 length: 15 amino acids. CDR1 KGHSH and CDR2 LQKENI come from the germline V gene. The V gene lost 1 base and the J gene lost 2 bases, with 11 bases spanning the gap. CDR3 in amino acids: CASSPRIEEQETQYF. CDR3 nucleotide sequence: TGTGCCAGCTCACCACGAATTGAGGAGCAAGAGACCCAGTACTTC.

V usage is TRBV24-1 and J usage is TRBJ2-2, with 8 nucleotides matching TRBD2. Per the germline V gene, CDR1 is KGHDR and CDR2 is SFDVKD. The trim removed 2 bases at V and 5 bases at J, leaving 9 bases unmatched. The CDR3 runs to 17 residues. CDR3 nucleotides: TGTGCCACCAGTGATTCATCTCTAGCGGGCATAACCGGGGAGCTGTTTTTT. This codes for CATSDSSLAGITGELFF.

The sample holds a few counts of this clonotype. CDR3 nucleotide sequence: TGCAGTGCCCGAACCCCGGGAACCTACGAGCAGTACTTC. Translating it yields CSARTPGTYEQYF. The J gene is TRBJ2-7, the V gene TRBV20-1; tentatively, D is TRBD2 (5 bases). Germline loops: CDR1 DFQATT, CDR2 SNEGSKA (reference sequence). The CDR3 loop spans 13 amino acids. V lost 6 bases, J lost 2 bases, and 14 bases lay in between.

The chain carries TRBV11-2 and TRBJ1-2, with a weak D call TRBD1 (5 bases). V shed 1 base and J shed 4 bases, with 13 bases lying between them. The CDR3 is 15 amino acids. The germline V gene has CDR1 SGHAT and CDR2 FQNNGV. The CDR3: CASSLGGANGYGYTF. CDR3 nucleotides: TGTGCCAGCAGCTTAGGAGGGGCCAATGGCTATGGCTACACCTTC.

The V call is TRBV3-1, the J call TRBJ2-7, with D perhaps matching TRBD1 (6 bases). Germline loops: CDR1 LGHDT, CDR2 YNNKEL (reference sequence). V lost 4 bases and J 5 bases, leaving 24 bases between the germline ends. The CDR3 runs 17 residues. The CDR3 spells CASSRTPSAGAQNEQYF. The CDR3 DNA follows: TGTGCCAGCAGCCGAACCCCCTCGGCAGGGGCGCAAAACGAGCAGTACTTC.